A selection of T cell receptor beta chains follows, all from one sample in a study of CD8+ T cells in alopecia areata. Assay: immunoSEQ multiplex PCR; the TCRdb copy retains only in-frame clones and omits some. The sample shows more than 150,000 clones, around half of them seen only once. The material was CD8+ T cells sorted from blood, obtained at week 0. The source is a human donor with alopecia areata. Each CDR3 is given with its conserved first and last residue. D genes are given only for firm matches. Clone size is stated in some rows and not others, as once, few, many or a class when expanded.

abundance: NA
j_gene: TRBJ2-1
d_gene: NA
v_gene: TRBV7-3
CDR3nt: TGTGCCAGCAGCTCAAGCTCCTACAATGAGCAGTTCTTC
CDR3aa: CASSSSSYNEQFF

abundance: NA
j_gene: TRBJ1-2
d_gene: NA
v_gene: TRBV2
CDR3nt: TGTGCCAGCAGTGAAGGCCAGAATTTACAGGGTCACTATGGCTACACCTTC
CDR3aa: CASSEGQNLQGHYGYTF

abundance: NA
j_gene: TRBJ2-3
d_gene: NA
v_gene: TRBV27
CDR3nt: TGTGCCAGCAGACAGAAGGGGGTCGGCTCAGATACGCAGTATTTT
CDR3aa: CASRQKGVGSDTQYF

abundance: NA
j_gene: TRBJ2-7
d_gene: NA
v_gene: TRBV30
CDR3nt: TGTGCCTGGAGGTCCCAGGGCGGGCAGTACTTC
CDR3aa: CAWRSQGGQYF

abundance: NA
j_gene: TRBJ1-1
d_gene: NA
v_gene: TRBV6-1
CDR3nt: TGTGCCAGCACCTACATGGGCGCTGAAGCTTTCTTT
CDR3aa: CASTYMGAEAFF

abundance: few
j_gene: TRBJ2-3
d_gene: TRBD2
v_gene: TRBV4-3
CDR3nt: TGCGCCAGCAGCCAAGGGCTAGCGGGGGGTGATACGCAGTATTTT
CDR3aa: CASSQGLAGGDTQYF

abundance: few
j_gene: TRBJ1-1
d_gene: NA
v_gene: TRBV6-5
CDR3nt: TGTGCCAGCATAGGGGCTGGTTTCGTTTCAGCTTTCTTT
CDR3aa: CASIGAGFVSAFF

abundance: NA
j_gene: TRBJ2-4
d_gene: TRBD1
v_gene: TRBV19
CDR3nt: TGTGCCAGTAGTTACCAGACAGGGGGAGAATCCAAAAACATTCAGTACTTC
CDR3aa: CASSYQTGGESKNIQYF

abundance: NA
j_gene: TRBJ2-5
d_gene: TRBD1
v_gene: TRBV29-1
CDR3nt: TGCAGCGTTGATCTGCCAGGGGGCATCGAGACCCAGTACTTC
CDR3aa: CSVDLPGGIETQYF

abundance: few
j_gene: TRBJ2-3
d_gene: TRBD2
v_gene: TRBV7-3
CDR3nt: TGTGCCAGCAGCCGCCCGACTAGCGGGGACCCCACAGATACGCAGTATTTT
CDR3aa: CASSRPTSGDPTDTQYF

abundance: once
j_gene: TRBJ2-2
d_gene: NA
v_gene: TRBV9
CDR3nt: TGTGCCAGCAGCGTCGGTAACACCGGGGAGCTGTTTTTT
CDR3aa: CASSVGNTGELFF

abundance: NA
j_gene: TRBJ1-1
d_gene: NA
v_gene: TRBV27
CDR3nt: TGTGCCAGCAGTTTATCGCGGAACACTGAAGCTTTCTTT
CDR3aa: CASSLSRNTEAFF

abundance: NA
j_gene: TRBJ1-2
d_gene: NA
v_gene: TRBV29-1
CDR3nt: TGCAGCGTTGAAAGGGGAGGCTCTACGGCCACCTTC
CDR3aa: CSVERGGSTATF

abundance: NA
j_gene: TRBJ2-6
d_gene: NA
v_gene: TRBV19
CDR3nt: TGTGCCAGTAGTCTTACCTCTGGGGCCAACGTCCTGACTTTC
CDR3aa: CASSLTSGANVLTF

abundance: NA
j_gene: TRBJ2-1
d_gene: TRBD2
v_gene: TRBV15
CDR3nt: TGTGCCACCAGCAGAGTAGCGGGGGGGCGAAATGAGCAGTTCTTC
CDR3aa: CATSRVAGGRNEQFF

abundance: NA
j_gene: TRBJ2-3
d_gene: TRBD2
v_gene: TRBV7-3
CDR3nt: TGTGCCAGCAGCCTAAGCGGGGACCCCGGTTCTGATACGCAGTATTTT
CDR3aa: CASSLSGDPGSDTQYF

abundance: NA
j_gene: TRBJ1-1
d_gene: NA
v_gene: TRBV6-6
CDR3nt: TGTGCCAGCAGTTACCTGGCTGGGACTGAAGCTTTCTTT
CDR3aa: CASSYLAGTEAFF

abundance: NA
j_gene: TRBJ1-1
d_gene: NA
v_gene: TRBV30
CDR3nt: TGTGCTTTTCGGACGACACTCTCCTCCGCCGCTTTCTTT
CDR3aa: CAFRTTLSSAAFF

abundance: few
j_gene: TRBJ2-7
d_gene: NA
v_gene: TRBV7-2
CDR3nt: TGTGCCAGCAGCTTTTCCTACGAGCAGTACTTC
CDR3aa: CASSFSYEQYF

abundance: few
j_gene: TRBJ1-6
d_gene: NA
v_gene: TRBV25-1
CDR3nt: TGTGCCAGCGGAGGGTCCTATAATTCACCCCTCCACTTT
CDR3aa: CASGGSYNSPLHF

abundance: NA
j_gene: TRBJ2-3
d_gene: NA
v_gene: TRBV4-1
CDR3nt: TGCGCCAGCAGCCAGCAGGGAGAAGATACGCAGTATTTT
CDR3aa: CASSQQGEDTQYF

abundance: NA
j_gene: TRBJ2-5
d_gene: TRBD1
v_gene: TRBV27
CDR3nt: TGTGCCAGCAGCCTGACACAGGGGTTCGAGACCCAGTACTTC
CDR3aa: CASSLTQGFETQYF

abundance: few
j_gene: TRBJ2-1
d_gene: TRBD1
v_gene: TRBV7-2
CDR3nt: TGTGCCAGCAGCTTGAGGACAGGGCATGTGGATGAGCAGTTCTTC
CDR3aa: CASSLRTGHVDEQFF

abundance: NA
j_gene: TRBJ2-7
d_gene: TRBD2
v_gene: TRBV30
CDR3nt: TGTGCCTGGAGGAGATTAGCGGGGACATCTTCGCCATACGAGCAGTACTTC
CDR3aa: CAWRRLAGTSSPYEQYF

abundance: NA
j_gene: TRBJ2-3
d_gene: NA
v_gene: TRBV18
CDR3nt: TGTGCCAGCTCACCCGGGACCGAATACACAGATACGCAGTATTTT
CDR3aa: CASSPGTEYTDTQYF

abundance: NA
j_gene: TRBJ2-6
d_gene: NA
v_gene: TRBV29-1
CDR3nt: TGCAGCGTTGAGGACCCGGCGGGGGCCAACGTCCTGACTTTC
CDR3aa: CSVEDPAGANVLTF

abundance: once
j_gene: TRBJ1-1
d_gene: NA
v_gene: TRBV30
CDR3nt: TGTGCCTGGAGTGCTACAGGGACCCCTCGTACTTTCTTT
CDR3aa: CAWSATGTPRTFF

abundance: NA
j_gene: TRBJ2-2
d_gene: NA
v_gene: TRBV29-1
CDR3nt: TGCAGCGTTATGAACACCGGGGAGCTGTTTTTT
CDR3aa: CSVMNTGELFF

abundance: few
j_gene: TRBJ2-7
d_gene: NA
v_gene: TRBV4-3
CDR3nt: TGCGCCAGCAGCCACAGGGACAAGCCCTACGAGCAGTACTTC
CDR3aa: CASSHRDKPYEQYF

abundance: NA
j_gene: TRBJ1-5
d_gene: NA
v_gene: TRBV10-2
CDR3nt: TGCGCCAGCAGTGAGTCACCGGGACAGCCCCAGCATTTT
CDR3aa: CASSESPGQPQHF

abundance: NA
j_gene: TRBJ2-7
d_gene: TRBD1
v_gene: TRBV13
CDR3nt: TGTGCCAGCAGCCACCGGGACAGGGGATACGAGCAGTACTTC
CDR3aa: CASSHRDRGYEQYF

abundance: NA
j_gene: TRBJ2-7
d_gene: TRBD1
v_gene: TRBV5-1
CDR3nt: TGCGCCAGCAGCGTCGACAGGGGGTCCTACGAGCAGTACTTC
CDR3aa: CASSVDRGSYEQYF

abundance: NA
j_gene: TRBJ1-5
d_gene: TRBD1
v_gene: TRBV4-3
CDR3nt: TGCGCCAGCAGCCAAGACCCTACAGGGGGCCCAAGCAATCAGCCCCAGCATTTT
CDR3aa: CASSQDPTGGPSNQPQHF

abundance: NA
j_gene: TRBJ2-6
d_gene: NA
v_gene: TRBV2
CDR3nt: TGTGCCAGCTCCGGGGCCAACGTCCTGACTTTC
CDR3aa: CASSGANVLTF